Listed here are 9 T cell receptor beta chains from one sample, sequenced in a study of blood T cell repertoires in COVID-19. TCRdb keeps only in-frame clones here, not all; method: immunoSEQ multiplex PCR. The sample includes some 14,000 clones, about 80% of them seen just once. The sequencing sample was made of peripheral blood. All receptors come from a woman aged 55-75 years with acute or convalescent COVID-19.

The rearrangement links TRBV5-4 to TRBJ1-3; 7 bases are a match to TRBD1. V dropped 4 bases and J dropped 4; count of bases not matched to a gene: 5. There are 14 residues in the CDR3. Germline CDR1 is SGHNT and CDR2 is YYREEE (reference sequence). This chain's CDR3 is CASSLGTEGNTIYF. The CDR3 DNA reads as TGTGCCAGCAGCCTAGGGACAGAAGGAAACACCATATATTTT.

The genes are TRBV15 and TRBJ2-7; D gene unclear. CDR3 length equals 15 residues. V was clipped by 0 bases and J by 3 bases, with 12 bases between them. Germline V CDR1 and CDR2: LNHNV, YYDKDF (reference sequence). The CDR3 protein is CATSRETDPVYEQYF. The CDR3 DNA reads as TGTGCCACCAGCAGAGAAACAGACCCCGTCTACGAGCAGTACTTC. The full variable domain, completed using reference TRBV15 and TRBJ2-7, is DAMVIQNPRYQVTQFGKPVTLSCSQTLNHNVMYWYQQKSSQAPKLLFHYYDKDFNNEADTPDNFQSRRPNTSFCFLDIRSPGLGDTAMYLCATSRETDPVYEQYFGPGTRLTVT.

The chain carries TRBV29-1 and TRBJ1-1, with D hard to call. The CDR3 has 14 residues. Germline assignment: CDR1 SQVTM and CDR2 ANQGSEA. V was cut by 5 bases and J by 1 base, with 14 bases left in between. CDR3 coding DNA: TGCAGCGTTCGGACTTCCGCTGGGAACACTGAAGCTTTCTTT. Translation: CSVRTSAGNTEAFF. The full variable domain, completed using reference TRBV29-1 and TRBJ1-1, is SAVISQKPSRDICQRGTSLTIQCQVDSQVTMMFWYRQQPGQSLTLIATANQGSEATYESGFVIDKFPISRPNLTFSTLTVSNMSPEDSSIYLCSVRTSAGNTEAFFGQGTRLTVV.

The chain employs TRBV19 and TRBJ2-7; D is unresolved. This CDR3 is built from 12 residues. The germline CDR1 and CDR2 sequences are LNHDA and SQIVND (reference sequence). V lost 4 bases and J 0 bases, leaving 4 bases between the germline ends. The CDR3 nucleotides read TGTGCCAGTAGTACTTTCTCCTACGAGCAGTACTTC. Protein sequence: CASSTFSYEQYF.

This clone has only one observation. V is TRBV5-1 and J is TRBJ1-1; D is ambiguous. The CDR3 is 15 amino acids. V was pared by 3 bases and J by 5 bases, with 17 bases between. CDR1 and CDR2 (germline): SGHRS, YFSETQ. In DNA, the CDR3 is TGCGCCAGCAGCTCCGAAACTCCCGGTTGGACTGAAGCTTTCTTT. It specifies CASSSETPGWTEAFF.

The V call is TRBV7-6, the J call TRBJ2-5, with a possible D match to TRBD2 (5 bases). V was cut by 0 bases and J by 2 bases, with 13 bases left in between. Germline CDR1 reads SGHVS; CDR2 reads FNYEAQ. This CDR3 has 16 amino acids. CDR3 bases: TGTGCCAGCAGCTTAGCGCCCCCAGGACTTCAAGAGACCCAGTACTTC. This codes for CASSLAPPGLQETQYF.

This chain joins TRBV28 and TRBJ1-2; 8 nucleotides match TRBD1. This CDR3 spans 18 amino acids. Unmatched junction bases numbered 18, after V lost 7 bases and J lost 2 bases. The germline V gene has CDR1 MDHEN and CDR2 SYDVKM. CDR3 sequence: CASTPDRAYRTLNYGYTF. CDR3 DNA: TGTGCCAGCACCCCGGACAGGGCGTATAGGACTCTAAACTATGGCTACACCTTC.

The DNA of the CDR3 is TGTGCCAGCAGCTTTCTAGGGGTACAAAACTATGGCTACACCTTC. It is translated as CASSFLGVQNYGYTF. The chain joins TRBV7-9 to TRBJ1-2, with D possibly TRBD1 on 5 matching bases. The germline V and J ends were trimmed by 3 bases and 2 bases, with 13 bases remaining between them. Germline values: CDR1 SEHNR, CDR2 FQNEAQ (reference sequence). The length of the CDR3 is 15 residues.

In its sample, this clone was seen a few times. The chain links TRBV2 to TRBJ1-5; 9 bases are a match to TRBD1. Germline V gives CDR1 SNHLY, CDR2 FYNNEI. V shed 4 bases, J shed 1 base, and the junction held 8 bases outside the gene matches. CDR3 length: 17 amino acids. This CDR3 is CASSGTGAVGSNQPQHF. The CDR3 DNA follows: TGTGCCAGCAGTGGGACAGGGGCAGTGGGAAGCAATCAGCCCCAGCATTTT.